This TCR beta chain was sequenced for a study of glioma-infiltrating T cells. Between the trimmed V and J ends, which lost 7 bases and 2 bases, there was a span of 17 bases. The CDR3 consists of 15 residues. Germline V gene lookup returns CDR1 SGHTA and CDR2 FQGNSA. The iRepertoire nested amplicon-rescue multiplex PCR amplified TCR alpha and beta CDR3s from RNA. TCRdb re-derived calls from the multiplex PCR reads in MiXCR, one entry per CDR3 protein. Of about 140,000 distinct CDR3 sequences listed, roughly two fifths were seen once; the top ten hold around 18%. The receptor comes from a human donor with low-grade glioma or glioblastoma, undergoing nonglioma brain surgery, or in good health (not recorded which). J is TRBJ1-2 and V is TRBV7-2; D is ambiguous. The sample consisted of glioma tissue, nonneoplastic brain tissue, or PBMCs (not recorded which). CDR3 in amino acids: CASTFRTATNYGYTF. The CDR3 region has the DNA TGTGCCAGCACCTTCAGAACGGCTACGAACTATGGCTACACCTTC.